This TCR beta chain is drawn from a study of blood T cell repertoires in COVID-19. Only in-frame clones appear in the TCRdb table, and some are missing; sequencing was by immunoSEQ multiplex PCR. The sample contains about 84,000 clones, about four fifths of which appear only once. The origin of this receptor is an elderly man with active or convalescent COVID-19. The sequenced material came from peripheral blood.

CDR3 nucleotides: TGTGCCAGCAGTCGGCTGACTAGCGGGAGCGGGGAGCTGTTTTTT. It codes for CASSRLTSGSGELFF. V is TRBV5-8 and J is TRBJ2-2, with 12 bases fitting TRBD2. Germline V gene sequence: CDR1 SGHTS, CDR2 YDEGEE. V shed 5 bases and J 7 bases; nucleotides not matched to a gene: 6. This CDR3 has 15 residues.